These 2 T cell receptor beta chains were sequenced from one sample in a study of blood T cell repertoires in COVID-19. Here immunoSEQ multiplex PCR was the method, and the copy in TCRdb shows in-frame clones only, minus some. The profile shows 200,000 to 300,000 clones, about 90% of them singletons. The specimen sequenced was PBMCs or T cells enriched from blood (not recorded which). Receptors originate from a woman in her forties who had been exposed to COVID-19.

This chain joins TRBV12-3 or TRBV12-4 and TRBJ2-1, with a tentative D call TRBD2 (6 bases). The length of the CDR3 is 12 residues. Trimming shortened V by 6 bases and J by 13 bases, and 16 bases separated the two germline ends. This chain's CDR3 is CASSPGTPLQFF. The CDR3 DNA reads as TGTGCCAGCAGCCCCGGGACTCCCCTACAGTTCTTC.

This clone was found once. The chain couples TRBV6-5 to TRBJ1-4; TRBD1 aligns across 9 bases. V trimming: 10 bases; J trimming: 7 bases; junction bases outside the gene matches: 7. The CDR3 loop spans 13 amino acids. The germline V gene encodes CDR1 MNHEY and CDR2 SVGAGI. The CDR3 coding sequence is TGTGCCAACATACAGGGGGCGTTTGAAAAACTGTTTTTT. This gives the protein CANIQGAFEKLFF.